The TCR beta chain described here comes from a study of radiotherapy plus CTLA-4 blockade in lung cancer. Study-wide background: There were objective responses in over 15% of patients, and 31% had disease control.

Here immunoSEQ multiplex PCR was the method, and the copy in TCRdb shows in-frame clones only, minus some. The data show 50,000 to 70,000 clones, 77% seen once. V dropped 5 bases and J dropped 5; count of bases not matched to a gene: 9. Germline-derived CDR1 and CDR2 are SGHNT and YENEEA. This CDR3 has 14 amino acids. This clone has just a few counts. CTLA-4 blockade using ipilimumab, together with focal radiation, was received by patients with chemo-refractory metastatic non-small-cell lung cancer. The clonotype was recovered from a human donor with non-small cell lung cancer who had a partial response to radiotherapy plus ipilimumab. The sequencing used peripheral blood, collected from a patient treated with radiotherapy plus ipilimumab. The chain has TRBV11-3 and TRBJ2-7; 7 bases agree with TRBD1. The CDR3 nucleotides are TGTGCCAGCAGCCCAGGACAGGATGGAGACGAGCAGTACTTC. This sequence encodes CASSPGQDGDEQYF.